The 23 T cell receptor delta chains below all came from one sample that was sequenced in a study of delta chains in infants with herpesvirus infections. PBMC RNA was reverse transcribed using gamma-chain- and delta-chain-specific primers. TCRdb re-called the RT-PCR reads using CATT. The sample has about 1,700 delta-chain clones; 28% are singletons. The source was peripheral blood, collected at time point 3 of longitudinal follow-up. The source of these receptors is a human donor who was a Ugandan infant, either HIV-exposed or HIV-unexposed (not recorded which).

As to this clone: The same CDR3 is also encoded by other DNA sequences in this sample. This chain uses TRDV1 with TRDJ1, with 9 bases fitting TRDD3. The CDR3 is made up of 21 amino acids. V lost 7 bases, J lost 0 bases, and 24 bases stayed unmatched. The germline V gene encodes CDR1 TSWWSYY and CDR2 QGS. The CDR3 protein is CALVPNSAHRLGIRYTDKLIF. CDR3 DNA: TGTGCTCTTGTGCCAAATTCCGCGCACCGGCTGGGGATACGGTACACCGATAAACTCATCTTT.

The CDR3 protein is CALGELPLASGGYAGTDKLIF. The DNA of the CDR3 is TGTGCTCTTGGGGAACTACCGCTGGCCTCCGGGGGATACGCGGGGACCGATAAACTCATCTTT. V is TRDV1 and J is TRDJ1; TRDD3 matches at 10 bases. The CDR3 is made up of 21 amino acids. Germline V gives CDR1 TSWWSYY, CDR2 QGS. With 0 bases clipped from V and 2 bases from J, the junction kept 18 bases outside the gene matches.

Judged by abundance, this clone is large. J is TRDJ1 and V is TRDV1; 9 positions match TRDD2. CDR3 length equals 20 residues. Germline V gene data show CDR1 as TSWWSYY and CDR2 as QGS. J lost 1 base, V lost 3 bases, and 18 bases had no gene match. The CDR3, as DNA: TGTGCTCTTGGGGATCCCCCGCCTTCCTACGACTCTGGGGGCACCGATAAACTCATCTTT. It translates to CALGDPPPSYDSGGTDKLIF.

J is TRDJ3 and V is TRDV2, with 10 bases identical to TRDD3. The J segment lost 1 base and the V segment lost 3 bases, leaving 2 bases of the junction unmatched. The CDR3 extends over 17 amino acids. Looked up from germline, CDR1 is GEAIGNYY and CDR2 is EKD. The DNA for the CDR3 is TGTGCCTGTGACGTACTGGGGGATTCCTGGGACACCCGACAGATGTTTTTC. Amino acids: CACDVLGDSWDTRQMFF.

CDR3 nucleotide sequence: TGTGCCTGTGACCGCTCGTACTGGGGGAGCCACTCCTGGGACACCCGACAGATGTTTTTC. It translates to CACDRSYWGSHSWDTRQMFF. V usage is TRDV2 and J usage is TRDJ3, with 9 bases that match TRDD3. Germline lookup yields CDR1 GEAIGNYY and CDR2 EKD. CDR3 length: 20 residues. The V segment lost 3 bases and the J segment 0 bases; nucleotides outside the gene matches: 11.

V is TRDV2 and J is TRDJ1; 7 bases align to TRDD3. This CDR3 has 17 amino acids. Germline V gene data show CDR1 as GEAIGNYY and CDR2 as EKD. Trimming removed 8 bases from V and 1 base from J; junction bases left unmatched: 18. The CDR3 region has the DNA TGTGCCTCCCTGTTTTGGGGGAACTTAGAGGGCACCGATAAACTCATCTTT. Translated: CASLFWGNLEGTDKLIF.

This clone was found a few times. The chain recombines TRDV1 with TRDJ2; D is possibly TRDD3 (6 bases). V dropped 10 bases and J dropped 5 bases, with 20 bases sitting between them. The germline gives CDR1 TSWWSYY, CDR2 QGS. The CDR3 consists of 15 residues. CDR3 DNA: TGTGCTCCGCCGGGAGGCCGATACGGAACAGCACAACTCTTCTTT. It encodes CAPPGGRYGTAQLFF.

The genes are TRDV1 and TRDJ1; TRDD3 aligns across 10 bases. Per the germline V gene, CDR1 is TSWWSYY and CDR2 is QGS. V lost 6 bases to trimming and J lost 0 bases; unmatched junction nucleotides: 13. The CDR3 contains 18 residues. CDR3 in DNA: TGTGCTCTTGGCCCCACCGGGTACTGGGGGATCTACACCGATAAACTCATCTTT. It specifies CALGPTGYWGIYTDKLIF.

A note on this clone: One end of the junction varies from germline; a read error may be responsible. The rearrangement joins TRDV2 to TRDJ2, with TRDD3 matching 10 bases. In germline, CDR1 is GEAIGNYY, CDR2 EKD. CDR3 length equals 15 residues. CDR3 region: CACDNTGGLTVQLFF. The CDR3 region has the DNA TGTGCCTGTGACAATACTGGGGGATTGACAGTACAACTCTTCTTT.

This clone was observed a few times. The chain links TRDV1 to TRDJ1; D is unclear. V lost 4 bases and J 4 bases, leaving 19 bases between the germline ends. CDR3 size: 16 residues. Per the germline V gene, CDR1 is TSWWSYY and CDR2 is QGS. The CDR3 loop reads CALGGSRVWYGDKLIF. DNA for the CDR3: TGTGCTCTTGGGGGATCCCGGGTTTGGTACGGCGATAAACTCATCTTT.

Relative to its sample, this clone is medium-sized. The chain joins TRDV3 to TRDJ1; D may be TRDD3 (5 bases). The CDR3 covers 15 residues. Per germline, CDR1 TVYSNPD and CDR2 GDNSRS (reference sequence). V lost 2 bases, J lost 5 bases, and 21 bases lay in between. The CDR3 loop reads CAFCLVLWEGDKLIF. DNA of the CDR3: TGTGCCTTTTGTCTCGTCCTCTGGGAGGGAGATAAACTCATCTTT.

The chain combines TRDV2 with TRDJ3; the match to TRDD3 covers 9 bases. This CDR3 region has 21 residues. Trimming at V came to 3 bases and at J to 0 bases, leaving 14 bases not matched to a gene. In germline, CDR1 is GEAIGNYY, CDR2 EKD. CDR3 in amino acids: CACDSAELGDQSSWDTRQMFF. The DNA for the CDR3 is TGTGCCTGTGACTCGGCGGAACTGGGGGACCAGAGCTCCTGGGACACCCGACAGATGTTTTTC.

This chain uses TRDV2 with TRDJ1, with 12 bases lining up with TRDD3. CDR3 length: 17 amino acids. Germline-derived CDR1 and CDR2 are GEAIGNYY and EKD. The J segment lost 4 bases and the V segment lost 0 bases, leaving 8 bases of the junction unmatched. Here the CDR3 DNA reads TGTGCCTGTGACACCCTTCTGGGGGATACGAGGGGCGATAAACTCATCTTT. Encoded protein: CACDTLLGDTRGDKLIF.

This clone is classed as large. The rearrangement uses TRDV1 and TRDJ1, with TRDD3 as a possible D gene (5 bases). The CDR3 spans 16 residues. CDR1 is TSWWSYY and CDR2 is QGS in the germline V gene. Deletions cut 0 bases from V and 1 base from J, with 12 bases between. CDR3 residues: CALGELVEILTDKLIF. Written as DNA, the CDR3 is TGTGCTCTTGGGGAACTAGTAGAGATACTCACCGATAAACTCATCTTT.

The chain joins TRDV1 to TRDJ1; TRDD2 might be the D (5 bases). CDR3 size: 21 residues. V lost 1 base and J 1 base, leaving 28 bases between the germline ends. CDR1 and CDR2 from the germline V gene are TSWWSYY and QGS. As DNA, the CDR3 is TGTGCTCTTGGGGAACGTCCCCTACTAGGGGTGCTACGCATCACCACCGATAAACTCATCTTT. Protein product: CALGERPLLGVLRITTDKLIF.

This chain joins TRDV1 and TRDJ1; D is perhaps TRDD3 (9 bases). Trimming took 3 bases from V and 0 from J, leaving 29 bases between them. The CDR3 is 21 residues long. Germline V gene lookup returns CDR1 TSWWSYY and CDR2 QGS. The CDR3 coding sequence is TGTGCTCTTGGGGAGTACTTTCTTCCTACTCACTGGGGGACATACACCGATAAACTCATCTTT. It translates to CALGEYFLPTHWGTYTDKLIF.

The V and J genes are TRDV3 and TRDJ1; TRDD3 matches 7 bases. V lost 0 bases, J lost 2 bases, and 15 bases stayed unmatched. CDR1 and CDR2 (germline): TVYSNPD, GDNSRS (reference sequence). The CDR3 loop spans 17 amino acids. The CDR3 loop reads CAFSHYQAGYATDKLIF. The CDR3 coding sequence is TGTGCCTTTAGCCACTACCAGGCCGGATACGCGACCGATAAACTCATCTTT.

This clone is large. This chain joins TRDV3 and TRDJ1, with D possibly matching TRDD2 (6 bases). This CDR3 has 21 amino acids. V dropped 0 bases and J dropped 2 bases, with 34 bases sitting between them. Germline V gene data show CDR1 as TVYSNPD and CDR2 as GDNSRS (reference sequence). This CDR3 reads CAFRGLHPSRLVERRTDKLIF. The CDR3, as DNA: TGTGCCTTTAGGGGCCTACACCCTTCCAGGTTGGTGGAGAGGCGTACCGATAAACTCATCTTT.

There are a few counts of this clone. The J gene is TRDJ1, the V gene TRDV1; 11 nucleotides line up with TRDD3. Germline V CDR1 and CDR2: TSWWSYY, QGS. J gave up 3 bases and V 2 bases, and 17 bases lay outside the gene matches. This CDR3 comprises 20 residues. Here the CDR3 DNA reads TGTGCTCTTGGGGAAGGGTGTTGGGCCCCCTGGGGGATACCATCCGATAAACTCATCTTT. Its translation is CALGEGCWAPWGIPSDKLIF.

As for this clone: With a much larger clone just one base away, this may be a read error. The V call is TRAV29/DV5, the J call TRDJ1; the D gene is possibly TRDD2 (6 bases). The CDR3 extends over 16 amino acids. The germline V gene encodes CDR1 NSMFDY and CDR2 ISSIKDK. CDR3 residues: CAARGFLGWYTDNLIF. CDR3 bases: TGTGCAGCAAGGGGGTTCCTAGGCTGGTACACCGATAACCTCATCTTT.

The genes are TRDV1 and TRDJ1; perhaps TRDD3 as D (6 bases). This CDR3 is 20 amino acids long. V lost 0 bases and J 0 bases, leaving 23 bases between the germline ends. CDR1 is TSWWSYY, CDR2 QGS, per germline. The CDR3 spells CALGELGPLRTGRYTDKLIF. The DNA for the CDR3 is TGTGCTCTTGGGGAACTGGGTCCTCTTCGTACTGGGAGGTACACCGATAAACTCATCTTT.

Judged by abundance, this clone is large (0.1 to 1%). The V and J genes are TRDV2 and TRDJ3, with D maybe TRDD3 (5 bases). Trimming took 0 bases from V and 1 from J, leaving 15 bases between them. Germline CDR1 GEAIGNYY, CDR2 EKD. The CDR3 length is 19 residues. The CDR3 is CACDTPYLDRSWDTRQMFF. The CDR3 coding sequence is TGTGCCTGTGACACCCCGTACTTGGATAGGTCCTGGGACACCCGACAGATGTTTTTC.

By proportion, this clone is medium-sized. The chain is built from TRDV2 and TRDJ3; 13 nucleotides agree with TRDD3. The V gene's germline CDR1 is GEAIGNYY and CDR2 EKD. The length of the CDR3 is 20 residues. Unmatched junction bases numbered 9, after V lost 0 bases and J lost 5 bases. Here the CDR3 reads CACDTLTGGYATRDTRQMFF. As DNA, the CDR3 is TGTGCCTGTGACACCCTTACTGGGGGATACGCGACCCGGGACACCCGACAGATGTTTTTC.